These T cell receptor beta chains were read from a single sample in a study of identical twins. A single record per CDR3 protein comes from TCRdb applying MiXCR to the 5' RACE reads. The sample lists 300,000 to 400,000 distinct CDR3 sequences, 8.5% to 10% occurring once. Sequences were obtained from naive T cells sorted from blood. The receptor set was obtained from a woman aged 45-60 years in good health. Both conserved end residues are trimmed from each CDR3. The order of the fields is CDR3 protein, D gene, clone size, V gene, J gene. The D gene is left open where the match is weak. Clone size is stated in some rows and not others, as once, few, many or a class when expanded.

CDR3aa: ASSIPQRNTEAF
d_gene: NA
abundance: NA
v_gene: TRBV19
j_gene: TRBJ1-1

CDR3aa: ASSESAGLPYEQY
d_gene: TRBD2
abundance: NA
v_gene: TRBV10-1
j_gene: TRBJ2-7

CDR3aa: ASSFKDIYEQY
d_gene: NA
abundance: few
v_gene: TRBV11-3
j_gene: TRBJ2-7

CDR3aa: ASSQMRATNEKLF
d_gene: NA
abundance: few
v_gene: TRBV3-1
j_gene: TRBJ1-4

CDR3aa: SARETGEGQPQH
d_gene: TRBD1
abundance: few
v_gene: TRBV20-1
j_gene: TRBJ1-5

CDR3aa: ATSDLRHDTQY
d_gene: NA
abundance: NA
v_gene: TRBV24-1
j_gene: TRBJ2-3

CDR3aa: ASSPLREETQY
d_gene: NA
abundance: NA
v_gene: TRBV27
j_gene: TRBJ2-5

CDR3aa: ASSRRGSSYNSPLH
d_gene: NA
abundance: many
v_gene: TRBV12-3/TRBV12-4
j_gene: TRBJ1-6

CDR3aa: ASSLLGGQPQH
d_gene: NA
abundance: many
v_gene: TRBV28
j_gene: TRBJ1-5

CDR3aa: ASSLPTGETQY
d_gene: NA
abundance: NA
v_gene: TRBV28
j_gene: TRBJ2-5

CDR3aa: ASSEELAGYGEQF
d_gene: TRBD2
abundance: NA
v_gene: TRBV11-2
j_gene: TRBJ2-1

CDR3aa: SAGVESNQPQH
d_gene: NA
abundance: many
v_gene: TRBV20-1
j_gene: TRBJ1-5

CDR3aa: ASSETSGLSTDTQY
d_gene: TRBD2
abundance: many
v_gene: TRBV12-3/TRBV12-4
j_gene: TRBJ2-3

CDR3aa: ASSLEGTGDEKLF
d_gene: TRBD1
abundance: many
v_gene: TRBV5-1
j_gene: TRBJ1-4

CDR3aa: ASSQEDGANVLT
d_gene: NA
abundance: NA
v_gene: TRBV6-5
j_gene: TRBJ2-6

CDR3aa: ASSYQGLLAQF
d_gene: NA
abundance: NA
v_gene: TRBV12-3/TRBV12-4
j_gene: TRBJ2-1

CDR3aa: ASSAQERPGNEQF
d_gene: NA
abundance: NA
v_gene: TRBV3-1
j_gene: TRBJ2-1

CDR3aa: ASSRTGHQETQY
d_gene: TRBD1
abundance: NA
v_gene: TRBV7-3
j_gene: TRBJ2-5

CDR3aa: SVEGSMTQY
d_gene: NA
abundance: many
v_gene: TRBV29-1
j_gene: TRBJ2-5

CDR3aa: ASSFRLAGYEF
d_gene: TRBD2
abundance: NA
v_gene: TRBV13
j_gene: TRBJ2-1

CDR3aa: ASSQVTDTQY
d_gene: NA
abundance: few
v_gene: TRBV4-1
j_gene: TRBJ2-3

CDR3aa: ASSEPGQVIGEQY
d_gene: TRBD1
abundance: NA
v_gene: TRBV19
j_gene: TRBJ2-7

CDR3aa: ATLSWDTQY
d_gene: NA
abundance: few
v_gene: TRBV19
j_gene: TRBJ2-3

CDR3aa: SARDMGLAKNIQY
d_gene: NA
abundance: NA
v_gene: TRBV20-1
j_gene: TRBJ2-4

CDR3aa: ASSQDLEGNEQF
d_gene: NA
abundance: NA
v_gene: TRBV3-1
j_gene: TRBJ2-1

CDR3aa: ATGEGGYGGYT
d_gene: NA
abundance: NA
v_gene: TRBV10-3
j_gene: TRBJ1-2

CDR3aa: ARGGMAEAF
d_gene: NA
abundance: many
v_gene: TRBV7-7
j_gene: TRBJ1-1

CDR3aa: ASSQGRASNQPQH
d_gene: NA
abundance: many
v_gene: TRBV3-1
j_gene: TRBJ1-5

CDR3aa: ASSLEVLSEYPSTDTQY
d_gene: NA
abundance: many
v_gene: TRBV5-1
j_gene: TRBJ2-3

CDR3aa: ASNSPGEGANTEAF
d_gene: TRBD1
abundance: NA
v_gene: TRBV12-3/TRBV12-4
j_gene: TRBJ1-1

CDR3aa: ASSLLLGNEQF
d_gene: NA
abundance: few
v_gene: TRBV5-5
j_gene: TRBJ2-1

CDR3aa: ASSLAQGLYTGELF
d_gene: NA
abundance: few
v_gene: TRBV7-7
j_gene: TRBJ2-2

CDR3aa: ASRDSGPSSYNEQF
d_gene: NA
abundance: NA
v_gene: TRBV6-5
j_gene: TRBJ2-1

CDR3aa: ASSALQGPSFETQY
d_gene: NA
abundance: NA
v_gene: TRBV9
j_gene: TRBJ2-5

CDR3aa: ASGGVGPQH
d_gene: NA
abundance: few
v_gene: TRBV12-5
j_gene: TRBJ1-5

CDR3aa: ASSPGAYTGELF
d_gene: NA
abundance: few
v_gene: TRBV5-1
j_gene: TRBJ2-2

CDR3aa: ASSQDRTSGSDLY
d_gene: TRBD2
abundance: few
v_gene: TRBV4-1
j_gene: TRBJ2-7

CDR3aa: ASSLIVSTDTQY
d_gene: NA
abundance: few
v_gene: TRBV11-2
j_gene: TRBJ2-3

CDR3aa: ATSRARWVLNTEAF
d_gene: NA
abundance: NA
v_gene: TRBV15
j_gene: TRBJ1-1

CDR3aa: ASSSQGGNTEAF
d_gene: NA
abundance: few
v_gene: TRBV18
j_gene: TRBJ1-1

CDR3aa: ASSLRTGVGETQY
d_gene: TRBD1
abundance: NA
v_gene: TRBV7-6
j_gene: TRBJ2-5

CDR3aa: ASSRGAGAVSTDTQY
d_gene: TRBD2
abundance: NA
v_gene: TRBV5-1
j_gene: TRBJ2-3

CDR3aa: ATSDFRDGNIQY
d_gene: NA
abundance: NA
v_gene: TRBV24-1
j_gene: TRBJ2-4

CDR3aa: ASSLTASTDTQY
d_gene: NA
abundance: many
v_gene: TRBV12-3/TRBV12-4
j_gene: TRBJ2-3

CDR3aa: ASSQRRTPTRQTQY
d_gene: NA
abundance: NA
v_gene: TRBV3-1
j_gene: TRBJ2-5

CDR3aa: ASSLEGGYNEQF
d_gene: NA
abundance: many
v_gene: TRBV5-1
j_gene: TRBJ2-1

CDR3aa: ASSSLSDGTTTDTQY
d_gene: NA
abundance: NA
v_gene: TRBV5-6
j_gene: TRBJ2-3

CDR3aa: ASSLGHISYEQY
d_gene: NA
abundance: few
v_gene: TRBV5-1
j_gene: TRBJ2-7

CDR3aa: ASSPGTTSPLH
d_gene: NA
abundance: few
v_gene: TRBV12-3/TRBV12-4
j_gene: TRBJ1-6

CDR3aa: ASTPGGELF
d_gene: NA
abundance: many
v_gene: TRBV12-3/TRBV12-4
j_gene: TRBJ2-2

CDR3aa: ASSFGTREQY
d_gene: NA
abundance: NA
v_gene: TRBV5-1
j_gene: TRBJ2-7

CDR3aa: ASSVSGGGIAGELF
d_gene: NA
abundance: NA
v_gene: TRBV7-2
j_gene: TRBJ2-2

CDR3aa: ASSKRPRQAENIQY
d_gene: NA
abundance: NA
v_gene: TRBV21-1
j_gene: TRBJ2-4

CDR3aa: ASSFTGGDEQY
d_gene: NA
abundance: few
v_gene: TRBV27
j_gene: TRBJ2-7

CDR3aa: ASSRRGLASTDTQY
d_gene: TRBD2
abundance: few
v_gene: TRBV5-1
j_gene: TRBJ2-3

CDR3aa: ASSPGDSQETQY
d_gene: NA
abundance: many
v_gene: TRBV5-1
j_gene: TRBJ2-5

CDR3aa: ASGLGVAGSYNEQF
d_gene: NA
abundance: NA
v_gene: TRBV12-5
j_gene: TRBJ2-1

CDR3aa: ASSPWGGGSTDTQY
d_gene: TRBD2
abundance: few
v_gene: TRBV7-9
j_gene: TRBJ2-3

CDR3aa: ASSTRLAGGKNEQF
d_gene: TRBD2
abundance: NA
v_gene: TRBV19
j_gene: TRBJ2-1